This T cell receptor beta chain came from a study of CD8+ T cells in alopecia areata. This CDR3 has 17 residues. Trimming shortened V by 3 bases and J by 6 bases, and 20 bases separated the two germline ends. The V gene's germline CDR1 is MNHEY and CDR2 SMNVEV (reference sequence). The sample's treatment: oral pan-JAK inhibitor, 5-10 mg twice daily. Following RNA extraction, reverse transcription yielded cDNA that acted as the sequencing template. The protocol was immunoSEQ multiplex PCR, while the TCRdb copy is restricted to in-frame clones and leaves out a portion. In the table there are more than 130,000 clones, around 82% of which are singletons.

The source was CD8+ T cells sorted from blood, collected at week 4, from a patient treated with tofacitinib. This clonotype was sampled from a human donor with alopecia areata. The V call is TRBV27, the J call TRBJ2-2; D remains unclear. The CDR3 DNA follows: TGTGCCAGCAGTTTTAACCCGTATGTCCAAGGATCCGGGGAGCTGTTTTTT. It translates to CASSFNPYVQGSGELFF.